The clone carrying this TCR beta chain was seen more than once but under ten times. CDR3 length equals 11 residues. Germline V lookup: CDR1 DFQATT, CDR2 SNEGSKA (reference sequence). V was trimmed by 4 bases and J by 7 bases, leaving 10 bases between them. The record originates from a study of human T cells and chemical hapten exposure. TCRdb used MiXCR to reprocess the RACE reads, holding one entry per CDR3 protein. The profile covers tens of thousands of distinct CDR3 sequences, with around 10% appearing a single time and approximately 1.4% taken by the ten largest. Time point in this sample: patch test 3, about 24 weeks after DPC sensitization. The sample's treatment: therapeutic diphenylcyclopropenone sensitization with weekly scalp DPC.

The chain employs TRBV20-1 and TRBJ1-2; possibly TRBD1 for D (6 bases). The sequences come from whole blood, collected in connection with sensitization to the hapten diphenylcyclopropenone (DPC). This receptor was taken from a woman between 50 and 59 years old with alopecia areata. Some clones in this sample may be carry-over from other donors' samples. The CDR3 protein is CSANREGGYTF. For the CDR3, the DNA is TGCAGTGCTAACAGGGAAGGTGGCTACACCTTC.